This T cell receptor beta chain originates from a study of blood T cell repertoires in COVID-19. Study-level background: The analysed material was cDNA or gDNA that came from T cells, B-cell-depleted T cells, or PBMCs.

This CDR3 region has 18 residues. V shed 4 bases, J shed 5 bases, and the junction held 19 bases outside the gene matches. CDR1 is SGHRS, CDR2 YFSETQ, per germline. In the original analysis: Reference gene primer amplification in the assay estimated nucleated cell counts. Produced via immunoSEQ multiplex PCR; TCRdb's table is partial and in-frame only. The DNA gave D and trimming, while V, J and clone size come from that table. The table lists approximately 250,000 clones, around nine tenths of them singletons. This TCR was recovered from a man aged 35-49 years with active or convalescent COVID-19. The chain couples TRBV5-1 to TRBJ2-5; 8 positions agree with TRBD2. Sample: peripheral blood. The CDR3 loop reads CASSANFGGAPKGETQYF. DNA for the CDR3: TGCGCCAGCAGCGCCAACTTCGGGGGGGCCCCAAAAGGGGAGACCCAGTACTTC. The whole variable domain, remainder taken from reference TRBV5-1 and TRBJ2-5, is KAGVTQTPRYLIKTRGQQVTLSCSPISGHRSVSWYQQTPGQGLQFLFEYFSETQRNKGNFPGRFSGRQFSNSRSEMNVSTLELGDSALYLCASSANFGGAPKGETQYFGPGTRLLVL.